Listed here are 13 T cell receptor beta chains from one sample, sequenced in a study of molecular identifiers for immune sequencing clone quantification. TCRdb redid the calling of the PCR reads with MiXCR, one entry per CDR3 protein. The top ten clones hold 0.7% to 1% of a sample with under 650,000 distinct CDR3 sequences, just under 20% of them seen once. What was sequenced was naive CD8+ T cells from blood, with Jurkat cell RNA spiked in. Subset denoted: FACS-sorted CD8+CD4-CCR7+CD45RA+ naive T cells. Receptors originate from a human donor in good health. Some libraries in this study had Jurkat cell RNA spiked in.

This clonotype was observed a few times. This chain links TRBV7-9 with TRBJ1-1, with D possibly TRBD1 on 6 matching bases. Between the trimmed V and J ends, which lost 5 bases and 1 base, there was a span of 14 bases. This CDR3 has 15 amino acids. Germline values: CDR1 SEHNR, CDR2 FQNEAQ (reference sequence). CDR3 residues: CASSPRDTPNTEAFF. The CDR3 bases are TGTGCCAGCAGCCCAAGGGACACTCCGAACACTGAAGCTTTCTTT.

In nucleotides, the CDR3 is TGTGCCAGTAGTATTGGACTAGCGTACACTAGCACAGATACGCAGTATTTT. Its protein is CASSIGLAYTSTDTQYF. This sequence joins TRBV19 and TRBJ2-3, with 9 bases fitting TRBD2. Germline trimming cut 3 bases from V and 0 bases from J; bases unmatched to any gene: 7. Germline lookup yields CDR1 LNHDA and CDR2 SQIVND (reference sequence). The CDR3 spans 17 residues.

This clonotype was counted ten times or more. This CDR3 is CASSQEASTYEQYF. The CDR3 DNA reads TGCGCCAGCAGCCAAGAGGCCAGTACCTACGAGCAGTACTTC. V gene TRBV4-3 combines with J gene TRBJ2-7; D remains ambiguous. This CDR3 has 14 amino acids. Germline V lookup: CDR1 LGHNA, CDR2 YSLEER. Trimming left V 0 bases short and J 2 bases short, with 8 bases between.

The gene calls are TRBV19 and TRBJ1-1, with D perhaps TRBD1 (5 bases). The CDR3 sequence is 13 residues long. Trimming removed 5 bases from V and 4 bases from J, with 11 bases in between. Germline V lookup: CDR1 LNHDA, CDR2 SQIVND (reference sequence). The DNA for the CDR3 is TGTGCCAGTAGTTCGACAGTCCGCACTGAAGCTTTCTTT. This encodes CASSSTVRTEAFF.

With respect to this clonotype: One base away lies a much larger clone, so this may be a sequencing read error. The conserved phenylalanine or tryptophan is not found at the CDR3 terminus, so this likely reflects a read error. This chain joins TRBV28 and TRBJ2-5; TRBD1 matches 7 bases. V shed 3 bases, J shed 1 base, and the junction held 8 bases outside the gene matches. Germline CDR1 and CDR2: MDHEN and SYDVKM. This CDR3 spans 16 amino acids. CDR3 sequence reads: CASSFYRGQTQETQYL. The CDR3 bases are TGTGCCAGCAGTTTCTACAGGGGCCAAACCCAAGAGACCCAGTACCTC.

This clonotype was recorded at least ten times. The rearrangement links TRBV4-1 to TRBJ2-7, with 9 nucleotides matching TRBD2. The CDR3 sequence is 18 residues long. Trimming cost V 2 bases and J 0 bases; bases outside gene matches: 11. CDR1 is MGHRA and CDR2 is YSYEKL in the germline V gene. The CDR3 loop is CASSQQPTSGRYSYEQYF. The CDR3 DNA sequence: TGCGCCAGCAGCCAACAACCTACGAGCGGGAGGTACTCCTACGAGCAGTACTTC.

On this clonotype itself: A much larger clone lies one base from this, so it may be a read error. Given the absence of the conserved phenylalanine or tryptophan at the CDR3 end, a read error is likely. The chain uses TRBV7-9 and TRBJ1-1; D remains ambiguous. This CDR3 has 11 residues. Trimming removed 3 bases from V and 11 bases from J, with 10 bases in between. CDR1 and CDR2 from the germline V gene are SEHNR and FQNEAQ (reference sequence). CDR3 protein: CASSFPQPAFS. CDR3 sequence (DNA): TGTGCCAGCAGCTTTCCCCAACCGGCTTTCTCT.

Many counts were recorded for this clonotype. The chain carries TRBV28 and TRBJ2-3; TRBD2 is a possible D gene (5 bases). There are 15 residues in the CDR3. Germline V CDR1 and CDR2: MDHEN, SYDVKM. V was pared by 3 bases and J by 2 bases, with 12 bases between. The CDR3 nucleotides read TGTGCCAGCAGTTTGCCGGGCCGGGACACAGATACGCAGTATTTT. As protein: CASSLPGRDTDTQYF.

Note on this clonotype: This may arise from a read error, as a much more abundant clone is one base away. The chain combines TRBV20-1 with TRBJ1-5; 7 bases map to TRBD1. There are 14 residues in the CDR3. Germline V lookup: CDR1 DFQATT, CDR2 SNEGSKA (reference sequence). The CDR3: CGARETGSNQPQHF. The CDR3 DNA sequence: TGCGGTGCTAGAGAGACAGGGAGCAATCAGCCCCAGCATTTT.

This clonotype was seen repeatedly, ten times or more. This chain links TRBV11-2 with TRBJ2-3; D is undetermined. CDR1 is SGHAT and CDR2 is FQNNGV in the germline V gene. The CDR3 has 16 residues. V lost 1 base and J 4 bases, leaving 15 bases between the germline ends. The DNA for the CDR3 is TGTGCCAGCAGCTTAGTGAACGGCGTGGGGTCAGATACGCAGTATTTT. Its protein is CASSLVNGVGSDTQYF.

This clonotype was seen a few times. The CDR3 coding sequence is TGTGCCAGCAGCAAACCCGGGGGGGCTGAGCAGTTCTTC. It specifies CASSKPGGAEQFF. The chain links TRBV7-9 to TRBJ2-1; TRBD2 matches at 8 bases. Germline CDR1 is SEHNR and CDR2 is FQNEAQ (reference sequence). This CDR3 has 13 residues. With V trimmed by 5 bases and J by 9 bases, 6 bases remained unmatched.

This clonotype was observed at least ten times. The chain combines TRBV24-1 with TRBJ2-3; D is ambiguous. The CDR3 has 11 residues. V lost 3 bases to trimming and J lost 7 bases, with 4 bases between them. Germline assignment: CDR1 KGHDR and CDR2 SFDVKD. The DNA for the CDR3 is TGTGCCACCAGTGATCCAAATACGCAGTATTTT. Translation gives CATSDPNTQYF.

This clonotype was counted many times. This chain links TRBV18 with TRBJ2-3; D remains unclear. With 3 bases removed from V and 4 bases from J, the gap between germline ends came to 11 bases. This CDR3 has 14 amino acids. The germline V gene has CDR1 KGHSH and CDR2 LQKENI. CDR3 coding DNA: TGTGCCAGCTCACCTGGGTCAGAAGCAGATACGCAGTATTTT. The encoded protein is CASSPGSEADTQYF.